This T cell receptor beta chain was identified during a study of blood T cell repertoires in COVID-19. Recovered status applied to Cohort 3 donors who had two consecutive negative PCRs. It also applied to those with clearance or with symptom resolution. CDR3 length: 14 amino acids. The junction had 4 bases not matched to a gene; V was cut back by 4 bases and J by 4 bases. The V gene's germline CDR1 is MNHEY and CDR2 SVGAGI. In the source study's methods: Counts of nucleated cells, estimated from reference gene primer amplification, were obtained. This table comes from immunoSEQ multiplex PCR, and its TCRdb copy is limited to in-frame clones, with some not included. V, J and clone size derive from that table, while D and trimming were established from the DNA sequence. The data show some 400,000 clones, with 70% to 90% seen just once and 1% to 1.5% held by the top ten.

This TCR was recovered from a man aged 25 to 40 who had recovered from COVID-19. The chain couples TRBV6-5 to TRBJ2-7; 10 nucleotides agree with TRBD2. Material for sequencing was PBMCs or T cells enriched from blood (not recorded which). DNA for the CDR3: TGTGCCAGCAGTTCTCGGACTAGCGGTTACGAGCAGTACTTC. This translates into CASSSRTSGYEQYF.